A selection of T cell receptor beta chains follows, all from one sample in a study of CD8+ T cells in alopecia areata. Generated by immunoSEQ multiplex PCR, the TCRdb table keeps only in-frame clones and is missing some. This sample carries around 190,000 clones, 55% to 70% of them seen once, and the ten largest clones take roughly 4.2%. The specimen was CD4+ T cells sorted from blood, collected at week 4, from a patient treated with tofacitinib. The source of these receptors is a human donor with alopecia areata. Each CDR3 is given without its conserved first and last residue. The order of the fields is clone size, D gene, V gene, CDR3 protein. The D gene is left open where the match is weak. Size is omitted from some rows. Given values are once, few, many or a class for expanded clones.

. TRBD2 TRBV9 ASSVLPGGAMSKNIQY
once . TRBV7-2 ASSLGQTNYGYT
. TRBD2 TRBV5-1 ASSLGAGAQETQY
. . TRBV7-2 ASSSYLFANTGELF
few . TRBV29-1 SASSGTNYGYT
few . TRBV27 ASKLGWGLSYEQY
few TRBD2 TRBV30 AWSWGGPGETQY
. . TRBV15 ATSRPNRDTQY
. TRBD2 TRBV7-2 ASSLAAGTSYEQY
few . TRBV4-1 ASSQDVGRAIYGYT
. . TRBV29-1 SAAGATNYGYT
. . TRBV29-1 SVPSRGAGFYGYT
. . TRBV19 ASVEGGPSNQPQH
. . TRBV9 ASSPRQPSYEQY
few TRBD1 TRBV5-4 ASSFGQGGYEQY
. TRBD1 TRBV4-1 ASSQLPRTGGLYGYT
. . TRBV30 AWGNPRTEAF
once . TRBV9 ASTRQGGTDTQY
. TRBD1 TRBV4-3 ASSQARQGTAF
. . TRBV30 AWKRGPTDTQY
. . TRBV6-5 ASSYSNFQPQH
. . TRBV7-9 ASSLGGGERPF
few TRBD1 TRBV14 ASSQATGGSPYEQY
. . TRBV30 AWSVMAGYGQY
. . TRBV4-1 ASSRAEAF
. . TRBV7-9 ASSSAPTETQY
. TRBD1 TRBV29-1 SVDPYRGRLNGYT
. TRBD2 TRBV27 ASRIAGGRHEQF
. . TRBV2 ASSKDSNSNQPQH
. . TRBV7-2 ASSLGHGYT
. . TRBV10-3 AIRVGVDTEAF
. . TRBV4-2 ASSARVGGDSTDTQY
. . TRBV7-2 ASSLAGIGTEAF
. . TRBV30 AWQVLSEQY
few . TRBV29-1 SASQALGGYT
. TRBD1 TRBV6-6 ASSPKQGIKSGQY
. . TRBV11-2 ASSFSNTGELF
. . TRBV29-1 SPPRKLSNQPQH
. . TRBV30 AWSGPSGNTIY
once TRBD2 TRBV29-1 SETSGGITDTQY
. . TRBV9 ASSVDPGPSYNEQF
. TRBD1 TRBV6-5 ASSLGQGNQPQH
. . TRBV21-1 ARNDPPLEDSYEQY
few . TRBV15 ATSRDSYTEAF
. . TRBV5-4 ASSLLGNSPLH
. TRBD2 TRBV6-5 ASSKGSGGAPD
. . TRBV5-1 ASSVGQEAGGGYT